The 27 T cell receptor beta chains listed next were all sequenced from one sample in a study of beta chain features in type 1 diabetes. Every isolated RNA sample was fully reverse transcribed, so sequencing captured expressed TCRB transcripts. The method was immunoSEQ multiplex PCR; TCRdb's version includes in-frame clones alone and lacks a portion of them. In the table there are approximately 340,000 clones, over 13% of which are singletons. What was sequenced was naive CD4+ T cells from blood. The receptors originated from a young woman in good health.

The J gene is TRBJ2-1, the V gene TRBV5-1; 11 bases are a match to TRBD2. The germline CDR1 and CDR2 sequences are SGHRS and YFSETQ. Unmatched junction bases numbered 6, after V lost 1 base and J lost 9 bases. There are 15 residues in the CDR3. The CDR3 region is CASSLLLAGGGEQFF. CDR3 coding DNA: TGCGCCAGCAGCTTGTTATTAGCGGGAGGGGGTGAGCAGTTCTTC.

The chain employs TRBV4-3 and TRBJ2-6; TRBD1 is a possible D gene (5 bases). The germline V gene has CDR1 LGHNA and CDR2 YSLEER. The length of the CDR3 is 21 residues. With 0 bases removed from V and 0 bases from J, the gap between germline ends came to 21 bases. CDR3 sequence (DNA): TGCGCCAGCAGCCAAGATTTGGGCAGGGTTATGGGTATCTCTGGGGCCAACGTCCTGACTTTC. This codes for CASSQDLGRVMGISGANVLTF.

The gene calls are TRBV27 and TRBJ2-1; D is uncertain. The CDR3 extends over 18 amino acids. Germline V gene sequence: CDR1 MNHEY, CDR2 SMNVEV (reference sequence). Between the trimmed V and J ends, which lost 2 bases and 0 bases, there was a span of 17 bases. The CDR3 is CASSLESEPWSSYNEQFF. The CDR3 nucleotides read TGTGCCAGCAGTTTAGAATCCGAACCCTGGAGCTCCTACAATGAGCAGTTCTTC.

The chain combines TRBV19 with TRBJ2-6; 9 bases line up with TRBD2. Germline assignment: CDR1 LNHDA and CDR2 SQIVND (reference sequence). CDR3 size: 17 residues. With 5 bases clipped from V and 1 base from J, the junction kept 6 bases outside the gene matches. CDR3 coding DNA: TGTGCCAGTAGTTGGGGACTAGCAGTATCTGGGGCCAACGTCCTGACTTTC. As protein: CASSWGLAVSGANVLTF. Full variable domain (remainder filled in from reference TRBV19 and TRBJ2-6): DGGITQSPKYLFRKEGQNVTLSCEQNLNHDAMYWYRQDPGQGLRLIYYSQIVNDFQKGDIAEGYSVSREKKESFPLTVTSAQKNPTAFYLCASSWGLAVSGANVLTFGAGSRLTVL.

This clone came up a few times. V usage is TRBV11-2 and J usage is TRBJ1-2; D uncertain. Trimming cost V 0 bases and J 8 bases, with 16 bases left between them. The CDR3 runs 15 residues. Germline V lookup: CDR1 SGHAT, CDR2 FQNNGV. DNA for the CDR3: TGTGCCAGCAGCTTAGATCAAGGTCCCCGGGAAGGCTACACCTTC. It encodes CASSLDQGPREGYTF. The variable domain in full, with the rest retrieved from reference TRBV11-2 and TRBJ1-2, is EAGVAQSPRYKIIEKRQSVAFWCNPISGHATLYWYQQILGQGPKLLIQFQNNGVVDDSQLPKDRFSAERLKGVDSTLKIQPAKLEDSAVYLCASSLDQGPREGYTFGSGTRLTVV.

This clone turned up a few times. The chain is built from TRBV29-1 and TRBJ2-5; D possibly corresponds to TRBD1 (6 bases). Germline CDR1 and CDR2: SQVTM and ANQGSEA. The length of the CDR3 is 13 residues. The V end was cut by 8 bases, the J end by 2 bases, with 15 bases between. CDR3 in amino acids: CSLVGQYQETQYF. CDR3 nucleotides: TGCAGCCTAGTCGGACAGTATCAAGAGACCCAGTACTTC.

There are a few counts of this clone. The V gene is TRBV5-1, the J gene TRBJ2-7; D ambiguous. V shed 3 bases and J shed 5 bases, with 15 bases lying between them. The CDR3 runs to 14 residues. In germline, CDR1 is SGHRS, CDR2 YFSETQ. The CDR3 DNA follows: TGCGCCAGCAGCTATATCTCTAGATCTGACGAGCAGTACTTC. Its translation: CASSYISRSDEQYF.

The J gene is TRBJ2-4, the V gene TRBV19; D remains ambiguous. CDR1 is LNHDA, CDR2 SQIVND, per germline (reference sequence). The germline V and J ends were trimmed by 8 bases and 0 bases, with 17 bases remaining between them. The CDR3 has 16 residues. Here the CDR3 reads CASSDPPGLAKNIQYF. DNA for the CDR3: TGTGCCAGTTCAGACCCCCCGGGTCTAGCCAAAAACATTCAGTACTTC.

J is TRBJ2-3 and V is TRBV9; TRBD2 agrees at 14 bases. Germline V gene data show CDR1 as SGDLS and CDR2 as YYNGEE. The CDR3 spans 17 residues. After removal of 4 bases from V and 4 bases from J, the junction contained 8 bases not matched to a gene. In DNA form, the CDR3 reads TGTGCCAGCAGCCTAGGGGGGACTAGCGGGAGCGCAGATACGCAGTATTTT. This encodes CASSLGGTSGSADTQYF.

The V and J genes are TRBV19 and TRBJ1-2; 7 bases fit TRBD1. The CDR3 has 13 residues. V lost 9 bases, J lost 6 bases, and 10 bases stayed unmatched. Germline CDR1 and CDR2: LNHDA and SQIVND (reference sequence). CDR3 sequence reads: CASGVQGTNGYTF. CDR3 in DNA: TGTGCCAGCGGTGTACAGGGGACGAATGGCTACACCTTC.

This clone was picked up a small number of times. V is TRBV30 and J is TRBJ2-1, with 9 bases that match TRBD1. Germline V lookup: CDR1 GTSNPN, CDR2 SVGIG (reference sequence). The CDR3 has 13 amino acids. The V and J ends lost 3 bases and 7 bases, in that order; junction bases with no gene match: 4. The CDR3 nucleotides are TGTGCCTGGAGGTGGGACAGGGAGAATGAGCAGTTCTTC. This encodes CAWRWDRENEQFF.

This clone came up a few times. This chain uses TRBV5-6 with TRBJ2-6, with TRBD2 matching 13 bases. The CDR3 has 19 amino acids. V was pared by 6 bases and J by 4 bases, with 13 bases of the junction left unmatched. From germline, CDR1 is SGHDT and CDR2 YYEEEE. The CDR3 nucleotides read TGTGCCAGCAACTTTAACGGACTAGCGGGAGTCTCGGGGGCCAACGTCCTGACTTTC. Its translation is CASNFNGLAGVSGANVLTF.

The chain employs TRBV5-1 and TRBJ2-5; D may be TRBD1 (6 bases). Germline V gene data show CDR1 as SGHRS and CDR2 as YFSETQ. V dropped 2 bases and J dropped 1 base, with 9 bases sitting between them. The CDR3 covers 14 residues. The DNA of the CDR3 is TGCGCCAGCAGCTTCAGCAGGGGCCAAGAGACCCAGTACTTC. Translation gives CASSFSRGQETQYF.

The chain joins TRBV28 to TRBJ2-5; D possibly corresponds to TRBD1 (5 bases). There are 15 residues in the CDR3. V lost 3 bases, J lost 4 bases, and 15 bases lay in between. The germline gives CDR1 MDHEN, CDR2 SYDVKM. The CDR3 DNA follows: TGTGCCAGCAGTTTTAGCAGGGCCTCCCGAGAGACCCAGTACTTC. Translated, it gives CASSFSRASRETQYF.

V is TRBV30 and J is TRBJ2-3; no firm D call. The ends were cut back, 4 bases at V and 0 bases at J, with 5 bases in the middle. Germline V gives CDR1 GTSNPN, CDR2 SVGIG (reference sequence). The CDR3 has 12 amino acids. CDR3 residues: CAWTLSTDTQYF. The CDR3 DNA follows: TGTGCCTGGACCCTTAGCACAGATACGCAGTATTTT.

This clone occurred a few times. Other DNA variants within this sample encode the same CDR3. V gene TRBV28 combines with J gene TRBJ2-7, with D possibly matching TRBD1 (6 bases). Trimming pared 6 bases from V and 3 bases from J, leaving 9 bases between. The V gene's germline CDR1 is MDHEN and CDR2 SYDVKM. This CDR3 contains 12 residues. The CDR3, as DNA: TGTGCCAGCAGCCCCAGGGGCTACGAGCAGTACTTC. It translates to CASSPRGYEQYF.

This clone showed up just a few times. This chain uses TRBV11-3 with TRBJ2-5; the D is unclear. Trimming shortened V by 3 bases and J by 5 bases, and 10 bases separated the two germline ends. This CDR3 has 13 residues. CDR1 and CDR2 from the germline V gene are SGHNT and YENEEA. The CDR3 nucleotides read TGTGCCAGCAGCTTTACGCGCAGGGAGACCCAGTACTTC. Translation: CASSFTRRETQYF.

A few counts support this clone. V and J are TRBV6-5 and TRBJ2-5; D is undetermined. The CDR3 is 15 amino acids. The germline V and J ends were trimmed by 9 bases and 1 base, with 18 bases remaining between them. Germline V gives CDR1 MNHEY, CDR2 SVGAGI. CDR3 loop: CASGTYGGSQETQYF. DNA for the CDR3: TGTGCCAGTGGAACGTACGGCGGTTCCCAAGAGACCCAGTACTTC.

This clone was seen more than once but under ten times. The V call is TRBV28, the J call TRBJ2-1; D perhaps matches TRBD1 (6 bases). Between the trimmed V and J ends, which lost 6 bases and 7 bases, there was a span of 19 bases. Germline CDR1 is MDHEN and CDR2 is SYDVKM. There are 15 residues in the CDR3. The CDR3 here is CASRSGTYPGNEQFF. Here the CDR3 DNA reads TGTGCCAGCAGATCCGGGACATACCCTGGGAATGAGCAGTTCTTC.

In its sample, this clone was seen a few times. V usage is TRBV9 and J usage is TRBJ2-3; D call uncertain. V was pared by 9 bases and J by 4 bases, with 15 bases between. CDR1 is SGDLS, CDR2 YYNGEE, per germline. The CDR3 length is 13 residues. The DNA of the CDR3 is TGTGCCACCCCCTCACTTGTTCCAGATACGCAGTATTTT. Translated: CATPSLVPDTQYF.

J is TRBJ2-5 and V is TRBV28; no definite D call. The better agreement between TRBJ2-7 and the DNA end casts doubt on the J call. The CDR3 contains 11 residues. The germline gives CDR1 MDHEN, CDR2 SYDVKM. The CDR3 here is CASSPPYEQYF. CDR3 coding DNA: TGTGCCAGCAGTCCCCCCTACGAGCAGTACTTC.

The table lists this clone with a few counts. This rearrangement joins TRBV14 to TRBJ2-3; no definite D call. Per germline, CDR1 SGHDN and CDR2 FVKESK. The CDR3 loop spans 15 amino acids. V lost 4 bases to trimming and J lost 3 bases, with 14 bases between them. As DNA, the CDR3 is TGTGCCAGCAGCCTACTCCTCATCGGGACAGATACGCAGTATTTT. Amino acids: CASSLLLIGTDTQYF.

The V gene is TRBV29-1, the J gene TRBJ2-7, with 7 bases aligning to TRBD2. V shed 5 bases, J shed 3 bases, and the junction held 13 bases outside the gene matches. Germline V gene data show CDR1 as SQVTM and CDR2 as ANQGSEA. The CDR3 is 15 amino acids. The CDR3: CSVRALASGVYEQYF. The DNA for the CDR3 is TGCAGCGTTCGGGCACTGGCTAGCGGAGTCTACGAGCAGTACTTC.

A few counts support this clone. The chain is built from TRBV30 and TRBJ1-5, with D maybe TRBD1 (6 bases). V dropped 4 bases and J dropped 4 bases, with 14 bases sitting between them. This CDR3 region has 14 residues. Germline V gene lookup returns CDR1 GTSNPN and CDR2 SVGIG (reference sequence). CDR3 sequence reads: CAWTLGQQNQPQHF. CDR3 DNA sequence: TGTGCCTGGACCCTGGGACAACAAAATCAGCCCCAGCATTTT.

This clone came up a few times. The V call is TRBV6-5, the J call TRBJ2-1, with D tentatively TRBD1 (5 bases). This CDR3 has 13 residues. V lost 7 bases and J 8 bases, leaving 15 bases between the germline ends. Germline CDR1 and CDR2: MNHEY and SVGAGI. The CDR3 sequence is CASKMAGSHEQFF. The CDR3 DNA follows: TGTGCCAGCAAGATGGCAGGGTCTCATGAGCAGTTCTTC.

This clone occurred a few times. This chain uses TRBV27 with TRBJ2-3; 9 nucleotides match TRBD1. CDR1 and CDR2 from the germline V gene are MNHEY and SMNVEV (reference sequence). The CDR3 consists of 16 residues. The ends lost 6 bases at V and 4 bases at J; junction bases unmatched: 11. CDR3 loop: CASSREPGQGPDTQYF. CDR3 nucleotides: TGTGCCAGCAGCCGTGAACCGGGACAGGGACCAGATACGCAGTATTTT.

This clone has only a few counts. The chain recombines TRBV5-4 with TRBJ2-1, with 9 bases aligning to TRBD1. CDR1 is SGHNT and CDR2 is YYREEE in the germline V gene (reference sequence). This CDR3 comprises 15 residues. V was clipped by 4 bases and J by 5 bases; unmatched bases: 7. The CDR3 reads CASSPDRGRDNEQFF. For the CDR3, the DNA is TGTGCCAGCAGCCCGGACAGGGGAAGAGACAATGAGCAGTTCTTC.